The source of this T cell receptor beta chain is a study of T cells in Graves' hyperthyroidism and ophthalmopathy. Stable Graves' hyperthyroidism meant no ophthalmopathy progression within 18 months. Uncontrolled infections, other autoimmune diseases, pregnancy or lactation led to exclusion of patients. For the diagnoses, clinical symptoms, serum thyroxine and TRAb, thyroid ultrasound and orbital computed tomography were used. Using RNA transcripts as the source, TCR beta CDR3 regions were amplified. HTBI primers were used for first-round RT-PCR of the TCR CDR3. TCRdb recomputed calls from the multiplex PCR reads with MiXCR, one row per CDR3 protein. The sample has a few hundred thousand distinct CDR3 sequences, approximately 15% seen once. CDR3 size: 17 residues. Germline-derived CDR1 and CDR2 are MNHNS and SASEGT. On this clonotype itself: A much larger clonotype is one base distant, so this may be a read error.

Sequenced input: blood. This clonotype was obtained from a woman aged 18-30 years with Graves' hyperthyroidism. This chain connects TRBV6-1 to TRBJ2-3; possible D gene TRBD2, 5 bases. CDR3 loop: CANSEGNGPGITDTQYF. The CDR3 DNA follows: TGTGCCAACAGTGAAGGGAACGGGCCGGGGATCACAGATACGCAGTATTTT.